The present entry profiles one T cell receptor beta chain with its context. This clone has a count of ten or more. Its binding antigen is unknown. The record has no base qualities; no much larger clone is one base away. This specimen comes from a study of metastatic and nonmetastatic thyroid tumors (dated by TCRdb to the early 2020s). In the study overall: Repertoires were compared across peripheral blood and tumor or nodule tissue samples from malignant and benign thyroid patients. Study-level results and caveats: In both blood and tumor samples, TCR beta diversity was reported to be significantly higher in malignant tumors than in benign nodules.

V was cut back by 7 bases and J by 1 base, leaving a gap of 4 bases between them. The CDR3 runs 11 amino acids, cysteine and phenylalanine included. Just the 33-base CDR3 DNA is kept, in frame starting at base 1. CDR1 and CDR2 are drawn from the germline V gene: SNHLY, FYNNEI. No patient had received any treatment before thyroid surgery. The study retrospectively analysed patient clinical samples collected from the early 2010s to the late 2010s using T-cell receptor beta sequencing. The library was prepared using PCR. Sequencing used an Illumina HiSeq 4000. The TCR beta-chain CDR3 region of each patient was profiled by high-throughput sequencing. The authors' pipeline ran thus. The researchers built a classifier to tell apart papillary thyroid cancer patients with distant metastasis, based on CDR3 differences among clinicopathological groups. To measure repertoire diversity the researchers used the Shannon index, while the Morisita-Horn index served to gauge how similar the tumor and blood repertoires were. Through fastp at Q25 and MiXCR, TCRdb rebuilt clones from the public reads, retaining in-frame beta chains. The V and J calls and clone size come from TCRdb's table, not from the authors' own analysis. This sample lists 16,000 or so clones; around 24% were detected once. The leading ten clones occupy about 12% of the sample.

Sequencing was done on a sample of tumor tissue. Recombination joined TRBV2 with TRBJ1-1; the D gene cannot be named for sure. The sequence derives from a male donor with papillary thyroid cancer or a benign thyroid nodule (not recorded which). Some clones in this sample may be carry-over from other donors' samples. The CDR3 here reads CASMGNTEAFF. The nucleotide sequence is given as TGTGCCAGCATGGGGAACACTGAAGCTTTCTTT.